The rows below give T cell receptor beta chains drawn from one sample of a study of T cell clones after liver transplantation. Clones were read by immunoSEQ multiplex PCR, and TCRdb kept only the in-frame ones, dropping some. The sample lists about 45,000 clones; just over 85% were seen once. Material: CD4+ T cells from blood, obtained 24 months after liver transplant. Receptors originate from a human patient who received a liver transplant. Some T cells may be provided by the graft donor. Both conserved end residues are part of each CDR3. A D gene is named only where the DNA matches it firmly. Some rows mark clone size as missing; the rest say once, few, many or name a class of expanded clone.

few	TRBV10-3	TRBJ1-5	.	14	CAISVGSSNQPQHF	TGTGCCATCAGTGTTGGAAGTAGCAATCAGCCCCAGCATTTT
.	TRBV6-1	TRBJ2-7	.	15	CASSEEGVRGYEQYF	TGTGCCAGCAGTGAAGAAGGAGTTCGGGGCTACGAGCAGTACTTC
.	TRBV28	TRBJ2-7	.	14	CASSFRDKYYEQYF	TGTGCCAGCAGTTTCCGCGACAAGTACTACGAGCAGTACTTC
.	TRBV5-6	TRBJ2-3	.	15	CASSAGPPNRDTQYF	TGTGCCAGCAGCGCGGGACCGCCAAACAGGGATACGCAGTATTTT
.	TRBV10-3	TRBJ2-2	TRBD2	16	CAIGGTSGRFVGELFF	TGTGCCATCGGAGGGACTAGCGGGAGATTTGTCGGGGAGCTGTTTTTT
.	TRBV29-1	TRBJ1-1	TRBD1	16	CSVEGLQGRMNTEAFF	TGCAGCGTTGAGGGCTTACAGGGGAGGATGAACACTGAAGCTTTCTTT
.	TRBV5-1	TRBJ2-1	TRBD2	17	CASSSLTSGGLRDEQFF	TGCGCCAGCAGCTCCCTTACTAGCGGGGGGCTCAGGGATGAGCAGTTCTTC
.	TRBV28	TRBJ2-2	TRBD2	17	CASSPTSGRANTGELFF	TGTGCCAGCAGCCCGACTAGCGGGAGGGCGAACACCGGGGAGCTGTTTTTT
once	TRBV14	TRBJ2-5	.	14	CASSQDYGRETQYF	TGTGCCAGCAGCCAAGACTACGGACGCGAGACCCAGTACTTC
.	TRBV5-1	TRBJ2-1	TRBD2	15	CASSLDGTSGDEQFF	TGCGCCAGCAGCTTGGATGGGACTAGCGGGGATGAGCAGTTCTTC
few	TRBV5-1	TRBJ2-7	TRBD2	14	CASSFGGSQYEQYF	TGCGCCAGCAGCTTCGGCGGGAGTCAGTACGAGCAGTACTTC
.	TRBV18	TRBJ1-2	TRBD1	13	CASSPPGQGGLFF	TGTGCCAGCTCACCACCGGGACAGGGGGGACTCTTTTTC
.	TRBV7-9	TRBJ1-1	.	16	CASSGVPGQRNTEAFF	TGTGCCAGCAGCGGGGTACCGGGACAACGGAACACTGAAGCTTTCTTT
.	TRBV14	TRBJ2-4	.	15	CASSTDRTRKNIQYF	TGTGCCAGCAGTACCGACAGGACACGCAAAAACATTCAGTACTTC
once	TRBV10-3	TRBJ1-2	TRBD1	14	CATETGGDYYGYTF	TGTGCCACTGAAACAGGGGGGGACTACTATGGCTACACCTTC
.	TRBV18	TRBJ1-3	TRBD1	18	CASSPYNLGQGPGNTIYF	TGTGCCAGCTCACCGTACAATTTGGGACAGGGTCCAGGAAACACCATATATTTT
.	TRBV19	TRBJ1-5	TRBD1	15	CASNPDRASNQPQHF	TGTGCCAGTAACCCGGACAGGGCAAGCAATCAGCCCCAGCATTTT
once	TRBV15	TRBJ2-7	.	13	CATSRASFYEQYF	TGTGCCACCAGCAGAGCTTCATTCTACGAGCAGTACTTC
.	TRBV5-1	TRBJ2-3	TRBD2	15	CASSSLAGGVDTQYF	TGCGCCAGCAGCTCACTAGCGGGGGGCGTGGATACGCAGTATTTT
.	TRBV4-2	TRBJ2-7	.	16	CASSQGLQGATYEQYF	TGTGCCAGCAGCCAAGGATTACAGGGCGCGACCTACGAGCAGTACTTC
few	TRBV7-3	TRBJ2-2	TRBD1	18	CASSPSRSNRGNTGELFF	TGTGCCAGCAGCCCCTCGAGGTCGAACAGGGGCAACACCGGGGAGCTGTTTTTT
.	TRBV5-4	TRBJ2-1	.	15	CASSLGGASSSEQFF	TGTGCCAGCAGCTTGGGGGGGGCTAGTAGCAGTGAGCAGTTCTTC
.	TRBV6-1	TRBJ1-5	.	15	CASSGGRSSNQPQHF	TGTGCCAGCAGTGGGGGCAGGAGTAGCAATCAGCCCCAGCATTTT
.	TRBV29-1	TRBJ1-5	.	13	CSVGAGDDQPQHF	TGCAGCGTTGGGGCAGGAGACGATCAGCCCCAGCATTTT
.	TRBV2	TRBJ1-5	TRBD1	16	CASLRDRGNSNQPQHF	TGTGCCAGCCTCCGGGACAGGGGAAATAGCAATCAGCCCCAGCATTTT
.	TRBV14	TRBJ2-2	.	17	CASSQDKVRRRTGELFF	TGTGCCAGCAGCCAAGATAAGGTCCGGAGGCGAACCGGGGAGCTGTTTTTT
.	TRBV4-1	TRBJ1-5	.	16	CASSQIGGRGFQPQHF	TGCGCCAGCAGCCAAATCGGGGGCAGGGGTTTTCAGCCCCAGCATTTT